The 20 T cell receptor beta chains below all came from one sample that was sequenced in a study of cytomegalovirus exposure and HLA in healthy donors (TCRdb year 2017). The library was made by the immunoSEQ multiplex PCR assay. A mixture of 60 forward primers for TCR Vbeta segments and 13 reverse primers for TCR Jbeta segments was used in the multiplex PCR. TCRdb holds this immuneACCESS table with in-frame rearrangements only. Some clones are missing; in checked studies, unresolved V genes explain under half, and the rest has no known cause. Counted in this sample were 120,000 to 150,000 clones; approximately 72% of them appeared once. 6.5% of the sample rests with the top ten. The sample taken for sequencing was PBMCs. The receptors come from a woman aged 60 to 75 in good health and CMV-seronegative.

The chain combines TRBV11-2 with TRBJ2-7, with 8 positions matching TRBD2. Germline CDR1 is SGHAT and CDR2 is FQNNGV. V shed 5 bases, J shed 2 bases, and the junction held 5 bases outside the gene matches. This CDR3 region has 14 residues. CDR3 region: CASSPSGLTYEQYF. CDR3 DNA: TGTGCCAGCAGCCCTAGCGGGCTAACCTACGAGCAGTACTTC.

This rearrangement joins TRBV27 to TRBJ2-1; possibly TRBD1 for D (7 bases). The germline V and J ends were trimmed by 3 bases and 3 bases, with 9 bases remaining between them. CDR3 length: 14 amino acids. The V gene's germline CDR1 is MNHEY and CDR2 SMNVEV (reference sequence). For the CDR3, the DNA is TGTGCCAGCAGTTTCAGGGGGGTCTACAATGAGCAGTTCTTC. Translated: CASSFRGVYNEQFF.

The CDR3 here is CASSHGGTGEQYF. CDR3 in DNA: TGTGCCAGCAGCCACGGTGGAACAGGGGAGCAGTACTTC. This sequence joins TRBV7-8 and TRBJ2-7, with D tentatively TRBD1 (6 bases). Trimming pared 5 bases from V and 7 bases from J, leaving 15 bases between. Germline assignment: CDR1 SGHVS and CDR2 FQNEAQ. This CDR3 has 13 amino acids.

The rearrangement uses TRBV5-4 and TRBJ2-5; TRBD1 agrees at 8 bases. This CDR3 comprises 15 residues. Germline V gene sequence: CDR1 SGHNT, CDR2 YYREEE (reference sequence). V lost 1 base, J lost 4 bases, and 6 bases stayed unmatched. CDR3 residues: CASSLNGQGIETQYF. CDR3 nucleotide sequence: TGTGCCAGCAGCTTGAACGGACAGGGAATAGAGACCCAGTACTTC.

The chain combines TRBV5-1 with TRBJ2-7, with TRBD2 matching over 8 bases. The V and J ends lost 1 base and 7 bases, in that order; junction bases with no gene match: 7. This CDR3 spans 14 amino acids. Germline V CDR1 and CDR2: SGHRS, YFSETQ. CDR3 bases: TGCGCCAGCAGCTTGCTCGGGAGGGCCGGAGAGCAGTACTTC. It yields the protein CASSLLGRAGEQYF.

This clone was seen more than once but under ten times. The rearrangement uses TRBV27 and TRBJ2-1, with a weak D call TRBD2 (6 bases). Trimming pared 2 bases from V and 3 bases from J, leaving 11 bases between. Germline V gene sequence: CDR1 MNHEY, CDR2 SMNVEV (reference sequence). The CDR3 spans 15 residues. The CDR3 protein is CASSLIPGDYNEQFF. In DNA form, the CDR3 reads TGTGCCAGCAGTTTAATACCGGGGGACTACAATGAGCAGTTCTTC.

V usage is TRBV10-2 and J usage is TRBJ1-2; 7 positions agree with TRBD1. The J segment lost 7 bases and the V segment lost 5 bases, leaving 7 bases of the junction unmatched. The CDR3 loop spans 13 amino acids. CDR1 is WSHSY and CDR2 is SAAADI in the germline V gene. In DNA, the CDR3 is TGCGCCAGCAGTACCGCAGGGGGACCTGGCTACACCTTC. As protein: CASSTAGGPGYTF.

V is TRBV6-5 and J is TRBJ2-7; 7 positions match TRBD2. The CDR3 has 16 residues. The trim removed 0 bases at V and 4 bases at J, leaving 9 bases unmatched. Germline V gives CDR1 MNHEY, CDR2 SVGAGI. CDR3 region: CASSYSQLGGRYEQYF. CDR3 nucleotides: TGTGCCAGCAGTTACTCCCAACTCGGGGGGAGATACGAGCAGTACTTC.

The chain employs TRBV19 and TRBJ1-6; 8 bases map to TRBD1. CDR1 LNHDA and CDR2 SQIVND come from the germline V gene (reference sequence). The J segment lost 5 bases and the V segment lost 8 bases, leaving 2 bases of the junction unmatched. The CDR3 is 13 amino acids. CDR3: CASQTGDNSPLHF. DNA for the CDR3: TGTGCCAGTCAGACAGGGGATAATTCACCCCTCCACTTT.

The chain links TRBV5-1 to TRBJ1-6; D remains ambiguous. Germline CDR1 is SGHRS and CDR2 is YFSETQ. V dropped 0 bases and J dropped 9 bases, with 13 bases sitting between them. The CDR3 covers 15 residues. CDR3 coding DNA: TGCGCCAGCAGCTTGGAGGGTTTTGAGGGTTCACCCCTCCACTTT. This sequence encodes CASSLEGFEGSPLHF.

The chain joins TRBV28 to TRBJ2-3; D might be TRBD1 (6 bases). This CDR3 contains 20 residues. With 1 base removed from V and 0 bases from J, the gap between germline ends came to 23 bases. Per germline, CDR1 MDHEN and CDR2 SYDVKM. The CDR3: CASSLFSFADSQSSTDTQYF. DNA for the CDR3: TGTGCCAGCAGTTTATTCTCCTTCGCGGACAGCCAATCTAGCACAGATACGCAGTATTTT.

This clone was seen a handful of times. The chain is built from TRBV19 and TRBJ2-5; D may be TRBD1 (8 bases). The tail of the sequence fits TRBJ2-7 better, so the J call may be wrong. The CDR3 is made up of 15 amino acids. The germline V gene has CDR1 LNHDA and CDR2 SQIVND (reference sequence). In DNA, the CDR3 is TGTGCCAGTAGTGACAGGGGAGGGAGCTCCTACGAGCAGTACTTC. It encodes CASSDRGGSSYEQYF.

J is TRBJ2-2 and V is TRBV7-2, with 9 nucleotides matching TRBD2. J lost 6 bases, V lost 2 bases, and 1 base had no gene match. Germline-derived CDR1 and CDR2 are SGHTA and FQGNSA. This CDR3 spans 14 amino acids. The CDR3 loop is CASSLLAGPGELFF. The CDR3 DNA reads TGTGCCAGCAGCTTACTAGCGGGGCCCGGGGAGCTGTTTTTT.

The chain carries TRBV19 and TRBJ1-5, with a tentative D call TRBD1 (5 bases). Germline V gene lookup returns CDR1 LNHDA and CDR2 SQIVND (reference sequence). V lost 11 bases and J lost 0, with 17 bases in between. CDR3 length: 15 amino acids. CDR3 sequence reads: CAVRRSGGSNQPQHF. DNA of the CDR3: TGTGCCGTTAGGAGGTCGGGGGGTAGCAATCAGCCCCAGCATTTT.

V gene TRBV19 combines with J gene TRBJ1-2; D is perhaps TRBD1 (5 bases). Per germline, CDR1 LNHDA and CDR2 SQIVND (reference sequence). This CDR3 region has 15 residues. V was cut by 5 bases and J by 2 bases, with 15 bases left in between. The CDR3 sequence is CASSAQRGGNYGYTF. The CDR3, as DNA: TGTGCCAGTAGTGCCCAACGCGGGGGAAACTATGGCTACACCTTC. The variable domain in full, completed from reference TRBV19 and TRBJ1-2, reads DGGITQSPKYLFRKEGQNVTLSCEQNLNHDAMYWYRQDPGQGLRLIYYSQIVNDFQKGDIAEGYSVSREKKESFPLTVTSAQKNPTAFYLCASSAQRGGNYGYTFGSGTRLTVV.

CDR3 protein: CASRPGQGYNSPLHF. The CDR3 DNA is TGTGCCAGCAGGCCGGGACAGGGATATAATTCACCCCTCCACTTT. The rearrangement uses TRBV2 and TRBJ1-6, with 9 positions matching TRBD1. V gave up 6 bases and J gave up 4 bases; unmatched junction bases: 4. The CDR3 is 15 amino acids. Germline CDR1 and CDR2: SNHLY and FYNNEI.

V is TRBV5-8 and J is TRBJ2-1; tentatively, D is TRBD1 (5 bases). V lost 4 bases and J lost 10, with 12 bases in between. CDR3 length: 12 residues. Germline CDR1 SGHTS, CDR2 YDEGEE. This chain's CDR3 is CASSSPGREQFF. The CDR3 DNA reads as TGTGCCAGCAGCAGTCCAGGGCGCGAGCAGTTCTTC.

J is TRBJ2-2 and V is TRBV7-3, with 8 bases identical to TRBD1. The V and J ends lost 9 bases and 5 bases, in that order; junction bases with no gene match: 11. CDR1 and CDR2 from the germline V gene are SGHTA and FQGTGA. The CDR3 has 15 amino acids. CDR3 bases: TGTGCCAGTCGAGGGGCAGGGGGCCAGACCGGGGAGCTGTTTTTT. It yields the protein CASRGAGGQTGELFF.

The genes are TRBV5-1 and TRBJ2-1; TRBD1 matches at 9 bases. Trimming cost V 5 bases and J 8 bases; bases outside gene matches: 17. Germline-derived CDR1 and CDR2 are SGHRS and YFSETQ. CDR3 length: 17 residues. DNA for the CDR3: TGCGCCAGCAGTTTGCGCCCCACGGGACAGGGATTGGATGAGCAGTTCTTC. As protein: CASSLRPTGQGLDEQFF.

There are a few counts of this clone. V is TRBV6-5 and J is TRBJ2-6, with 8 bases fitting TRBD1. V lost 7 bases and J lost 4; bases outside the gene matches: 3. The length of the CDR3 is 14 residues. The germline gives CDR1 MNHEY, CDR2 SVGAGI. The CDR3 protein is CASTRTGGANVLTF. The CDR3 bases are TGTGCCAGCACTAGGACAGGGGGGGCCAACGTCCTGACTTTC.